The entry below gives a single TCR beta chain sequence along with its context. As yet, its antigen is unknown. Trimming took off 0 bases at V and 4 bases at J, with 13 bases between the two ends. The CDR3 runs to 16 residues. Profiled with immunoSEQ multiplex PCR; TCRdb holds only in-frame clones, not every one. This table holds 70,000 to 80,000 clones, 85% to 95% found once. The sample originates from a study of cytomegalovirus exposure and HLA in healthy donors. Study context: A subsequent analysis stated that the roughly 120 validation repertoires were run on the same platform as the approximately 700 first-cohort repertoires.

The study, taken as a whole, reports: While the bulk of TCR sequences proved rare, some public TCRs turned up in many donors.

Sequenced input: PBMCs. The receptor comes from a woman between 18 and 29 years old in good health and CMV-seropositive. The V call is TRBV23-1, the J call TRBJ1-5; D not certain. TRBV23-1 is assigned to the ORF class and has an uncertain function. The DNA of the CDR3 is TGCGCCAGCAGTCAATCGGCGGAACGACTTAATCAGCCCCAGCATTTT. Protein product: CASSQSAERLNQPQHF.